This entry lists 25 T cell receptor beta chains sequenced from one sample in a study of CD8 T cells in ankylosing spondylitis. Study-level points and caveats: Fewer than ten highly homologous variants made up a TCR beta motif, and this motif appeared characteristic of ankylosing spondylitis blood.

The antigens for these receptors are not known. TCRdb used MiXCR to reprocess the 5' RACE reads, holding one entry per CDR3 protein. The sample shows hundreds of thousands of distinct CDR3 sequences, 12% of them seen only once. Sequencing input: blood, either unsorted or a sorted T cell fraction (not recorded which). The origin of the receptors is a male donor with ankylosing spondylitis.

There are a few counts of this clonotype. This rearrangement joins TRBV9 to TRBJ1-2, with D perhaps TRBD1 (5 bases). CDR3 length: 13 amino acids. V was shortened by 0 bases and J by 8 bases, with 11 bases between the two germline ends. CDR1 is SGDLS, CDR2 YYNGEE, per germline. As DNA, the CDR3 is TGTGCCAGCAGCGTAGTAACAGGATTAGGCTACACCTTC. It specifies CASSVVTGLGYTF. The complete variable domain, with remaining parts taken from reference TRBV9 and TRBJ1-2, reads DSGVTQTPKHLITATGQRVTLRCSPRSGDLSVYWYQQSLDQGLQFLIQYYNGEERAKGNILERFSAQQFPDLHSELNLSSLELGDSALYFCASSVVTGLGYTFGSGTRLTVV.

Many counts were recorded for this clonotype. The chain joins TRBV5-4 to TRBJ1-1; no reliable D call. V lost 3 bases to trimming and J lost 1 base, with 13 bases between them. Germline lookup yields CDR1 SGHNT and CDR2 YYREEE (reference sequence). The CDR3 has 15 amino acids. DNA of the CDR3: TGTGCCAGCAGCTACGGCGGGAGCACGAACACTGAAGCTTTCTTT. Amino acid sequence: CASSYGGSTNTEAFF.

This clonotype was seen more than once but under ten times. The chain recombines TRBV10-3 with TRBJ2-1; 10 nucleotides agree with TRBD1. V trimming: 4 bases; J trimming: 8 bases; junction bases outside the gene matches: 8. Germline values: CDR1 ENHRY, CDR2 SYGVKD. The CDR3 loop spans 15 amino acids. CDR3 amino acids: CAISGNRDRGHEQFF. Here the CDR3 DNA reads TGTGCCATCAGTGGTAACCGGGACAGGGGCCATGAGCAGTTCTTC.

The V and J genes are TRBV5-1 and TRBJ2-7, with 11 bases aligning to TRBD2. The CDR3 sequence is 16 residues long. V lost 4 bases to trimming and J lost 3 bases; unmatched junction nucleotides: 9. CDR1 and CDR2 from the germline V gene are SGHRS and YFSETQ. DNA of the CDR3: TGCGCCAGCAGCCAGTTCGGGACTAGCGGTTACTACGAGCAGTACTTC. It specifies CASSQFGTSGYYEQYF.

This chain connects TRBV9 to TRBJ1-2; D gene uncertain. Trimming took off 0 bases at V and 8 bases at J, with 11 bases between the two ends. The CDR3 loop spans 13 amino acids. Germline CDR1 is SGDLS and CDR2 is YYNGEE. The CDR3 DNA reads TGTGCCAGCAGCGTAGTAGGGTTGGGCGGCTACACCTTC. Encoded protein: CASSVVGLGGYTF.

The genes are TRBV7-9 and TRBJ2-1; 9 bases map to TRBD2. There are 13 residues in the CDR3. Germline V gene data show CDR1 as SEHNR and CDR2 as FQNEAQ (reference sequence). The trim removed 2 bases at V and 9 bases at J, leaving 2 bases unmatched. The CDR3 nucleotides read TGTGCCAGCAGCTTAAGGCGGGAGGGTGAGCAGTTCTTC. This gives the protein CASSLRREGEQFF.

V and J are TRBV5-6 and TRBJ1-1; D is ambiguous. V was trimmed by 1 base and J by 5 bases, leaving 6 bases between them. CDR3 length: 12 residues. Germline loops: CDR1 SGHDT, CDR2 YYEEEE. CDR3 coding DNA: TGTGCCAGCAGCTTGTTCTTGACTGAAGCTTTCTTT. Translation: CASSLFLTEAFF.

This clonotype was recorded many times. The DNA of the CDR3 is TGTGCCAGCAGTTCAGCTCGACAGCGGGCTTTCTTT. Translated: CASSSARQRAFF. The chain joins TRBV12-3 or TRBV12-4 to TRBJ1-1; maybe TRBD1 (5 bases). This CDR3 comprises 12 residues. Trimming shortened V by 4 bases and J by 11 bases, and 14 bases separated the two germline ends.

This clonotype appeared a few times. The V call is TRBV6-1, the J call TRBJ2-5, with D perhaps being TRBD1 or TRBD2 (6 bases each). Looked up from germline, CDR1 is MNHNS and CDR2 is SASEGT. The CDR3 length is 13 residues. V dropped 7 bases and J dropped 5 bases, with 14 bases sitting between them. The CDR3 DNA follows: TGTGCCAGCAACAGACTGGGGGGCGAGACCCAGTACTTC. It is translated as CASNRLGGETQYF.

In this sample, this clonotype turned up a few times. The chain joins TRBV4-3 to TRBJ2-3; 8 bases map to TRBD2. Germline loops: CDR1 LGHNA, CDR2 YSLEER. The CDR3 loop spans 15 amino acids. Germline trimming cut 1 base from V and 8 bases from J; bases unmatched to any gene: 8. The CDR3 is CASSQVGGLAGTQYF. DNA of the CDR3: TGCGCCAGCAGCCAAGTGGGAGGACTAGCCGGTACGCAGTATTTT.

The chain links TRBV29-1 to TRBJ2-1; no reliable D call. Trimming left V 7 bases short and J 2 bases short, with 6 bases between. This CDR3 comprises 11 residues. Germline V gives CDR1 SQVTM, CDR2 ANQGSEA. The CDR3 region has the DNA TGCAGCGGTAGGACCTACAATGAGCAGTTCTTC. Residues: CSGRTYNEQFF.

The sample holds a few counts of this clonotype. This chain uses TRBV20-1 with TRBJ1-5, with D maybe TRBD1 (6 bases). Germline V gene data show CDR1 as DFQATT and CDR2 as SNEGSKA (reference sequence). Trimming took off 5 bases at V and 6 bases at J, with 17 bases between the two ends. CDR3 length: 14 residues. CDR3 loop: CSAPEQGPSQPQHF. In nucleotides, the CDR3 is TGCAGTGCTCCAGAACAGGGACCAAGTCAGCCCCAGCATTTT.

The V and J genes are TRBV20-1 and TRBJ2-5; TRBD2 matches at 9 bases. There are 14 residues in the CDR3. V shed 7 bases, J shed 4 bases, and the junction held 10 bases outside the gene matches. Germline V gives CDR1 DFQATT, CDR2 SNEGSKA (reference sequence). The chain's CDR3 is CSVVRGRGGETQYF. For the CDR3, the DNA is TGCAGTGTGGTCCGCGGGAGGGGGGGAGAGACCCAGTACTTC.

Ten or more counts support this clonotype. The chain couples TRBV29-1 to TRBJ2-3; either TRBD1 or TRBD2 may fit D (5 bases each). The V end lost 1 base, the J end lost 4 bases, and 12 bases lay between the germline ends. Germline CDR1 is SQVTM and CDR2 is ANQGSEA. The CDR3 covers 14 residues. CDR3 coding DNA: TGCAGCGTTGAAGGGGGTCGAGGGGCAGATACGCAGTATTTT. Amino acids: CSVEGGRGADTQYF.

The table lists this clonotype with many counts. This rearrangement joins TRBV29-1 to TRBJ1-2, with D perhaps TRBD1 (6 bases). V lost 6 bases to trimming and J lost 3 bases, with 23 bases between them. The CDR3 consists of 16 residues. Germline-derived CDR1 and CDR2 are SQVTM and ANQGSEA. CDR3 residues: CSVENPQGPVDYGYTF. CDR3 sequence (DNA): TGCAGCGTCGAAAATCCACAGGGCCCGGTTGACTATGGCTACACCTTC.

Only a few counts were recorded for this clonotype. CDR3 DNA: TGCAGTGCTAGAGATAAGGGCAGGTACACTGAAGCTTTCTTT. Its protein is CSARDKGRYTEAFF. The chain combines TRBV20-1 with TRBJ1-1; D not resolved. Trimming pared 0 bases from V and 3 bases from J, leaving 11 bases between. CDR3 length equals 14 residues. From germline, CDR1 is DFQATT and CDR2 SNEGSKA (reference sequence).

This clonotype has a handful of counts. The chain couples TRBV5-1 to TRBJ2-5; D uncertain. The CDR3 length is 15 residues. The germline V gene encodes CDR1 SGHRS and CDR2 YFSETQ. Trimming took 0 bases from V and 1 from J, leaving 10 bases between them. The CDR3 protein is CASSLGRRFQETQYF. CDR3 coding DNA: TGCGCCAGCAGCTTGGGGCGACGGTTCCAAGAGACCCAGTACTTC.

This chain links TRBV7-2 with TRBJ2-1, with D possibly matching TRBD2 (6 bases). V was trimmed by 6 bases and J by 10 bases, leaving 13 bases between them. The germline CDR1 and CDR2 sequences are SGHTA and FQGNSA. The CDR3 is 12 residues long. CDR3 nucleotides: TGTGCCAGCAGTCCGACTAGGCGGGAGCAGTTCTTC. Translation: CASSPTRREQFF.

This clonotype was detected only a few times. This chain joins TRBV20-1 and TRBJ2-5, with D possibly being TRBD1 or TRBD2 (6 bases each). CDR1 and CDR2 (germline): DFQATT, SNEGSKA (reference sequence). V dropped 0 bases and J dropped 5 bases, with 16 bases sitting between them. The CDR3 sequence is 15 residues long. The CDR3 bases are TGCAGTGCTAGAGATACTAGGGGGGCTGGGGAGACCCAGTACTTC. Translated: CSARDTRGAGETQYF.

This clonotype appeared a few times. This CDR3 reads CASSDFSTEAFF. In DNA form, the CDR3 reads TGTGCCAGCAGTGACTTTTCCACTGAAGCTTTCTTT. The chain uses TRBV25-1 and TRBJ1-1; D call uncertain. The CDR3 loop spans 12 amino acids. Germline-derived CDR1 and CDR2 are MGHDK and SYGVNS. Trimming removed 3 bases from V and 4 bases from J, with 6 bases in between. The variable domain in full, completed from reference TRBV25-1 and TRBJ1-1, reads EADIYQTPRYLVIGTGKKITLECSQTMGHDKMYWYQQDPGMELHLIHYSYGVNSTEKGDLSSESTVSRIRTEHFPLTLESARPSHTSQYLCASSDFSTEAFFGQGTRLTVV.

The chain joins TRBV19 to TRBJ2-2, with D perhaps matching TRBD2 (5 bases). The CDR3 totals 13 residues. The ends were cut back, 6 bases at V and 1 base at J, with 6 bases in the middle. Germline lookup yields CDR1 LNHDA and CDR2 SQIVND (reference sequence). The CDR3 region has the DNA TGTGCCAGTAGCGGGATGAACACCGGGGAGCTGTTTTTT. The encoded protein is CASSGMNTGELFF.

There are many counts of this clonotype. The rearrangement links TRBV5-1 to TRBJ2-2; D is uncertain. This CDR3 has 12 amino acids. V was pared by 4 bases and J by 2 bases, with 3 bases between. Germline CDR1 SGHRS, CDR2 YFSETQ. The CDR3 spells CASSGNTGELFF. CDR3 bases: TGCGCCAGCAGCGGTAACACCGGGGAGCTGTTTTTT.

This chain joins TRBV5-1 and TRBJ2-3; D is unresolved. Per germline, CDR1 SGHRS and CDR2 YFSETQ. V was clipped by 0 bases and J by 3 bases, with 14 bases between them. The CDR3 is made up of 16 amino acids. Written as DNA, the CDR3 is TGCGCCAGCAGCTTGGCAGCTCTAGGTAGAACAGATACGCAGTATTTT. Encoded protein: CASSLAALGRTDTQYF. Based on the CDR3 plus reference TRBV5-1 and TRBJ2-3, the full variable domain is KAGVTQTPRYLIKTRGQQVTLSCSPISGHRSVSWYQQTPGQGLQFLFEYFSETQRNKGNFPGRFSGRQFSNSRSEMNVSTLELGDSALYLCASSLAALGRTDTQYFGPGTRLTVL.

The rearrangement joins TRBV7-2 to TRBJ2-5; tentatively, D is TRBD1 (6 bases). From germline, CDR1 is SGHTA and CDR2 FQGNSA. CDR3 length: 14 amino acids. Trimming cost V 1 base and J 3 bases, with 9 bases left between them. CDR3 protein: CASSLVRGKETQYF. The CDR3 coding sequence is TGTGCCAGCAGCTTAGTAAGGGGGAAAGAGACCCAGTACTTC. Looking up the rest from reference TRBV7-2 and TRBJ2-5 gives the full variable domain: GAGVSQSPSNKVTEKGKDVELRCDPISGHTALYWYRQSLGQGLEFLIYFQGNSAPDKSGLPSDRFSAERTGGSVSTLTIQRTQQEDSAVYLCASSLVRGKETQYFGPGTRLLVL.

This clonotype showed up just a few times. The genes are TRBV4-2 and TRBJ2-7; 12 bases are shared with TRBD2. Looked up from germline, CDR1 is LGHNA and CDR2 is YNFKEQ. V lost 5 bases to trimming and J lost 5 bases; unmatched junction nucleotides: 7. The CDR3 spans 15 residues. CDR3 sequence: CASSIGLAGMNEQYF. CDR3 coding DNA: TGTGCCAGCAGCATTGGACTAGCGGGAATGAACGAGCAGTACTTC.